The 20 T cell receptor beta chains reported below all come from one sample, sequenced in a study of T cells in localized non-small cell lung cancer. Profiled with immunoSEQ multiplex PCR; TCRdb holds only in-frame clones, not every one. The profile shows 75,000 to 95,000 clones, less than 85% of them singletons. Sample: PBMCs, taken before any cancer treatment. These receptors originate from a man aged 40 to 69 with stage II squamous cell lung carcinoma.

This sequence joins TRBV5-1 and TRBJ2-7; D might be TRBD2 (6 bases). CDR1 and CDR2 from the germline V gene are SGHRS and YFSETQ. This CDR3 comprises 14 residues. Deletions cut 5 bases from V and 0 bases from J, with 12 bases between. DNA for the CDR3: TGCGCCAGCAGGCGGGCGGGACCCTCCTACGAGCAGTACTTC. Translating gives CASRRAGPSYEQYF.

Details on this clone: The same CDR3 is also encoded by other DNA sequences in this sample. The chain uses TRBV4-2 and TRBJ2-3; D is unclear. The CDR3 runs 14 residues. Trimming removed 1 base at V and 0 bases at J, with 5 bases between. In germline, CDR1 is LGHNA, CDR2 YNFKEQ. CDR3 sequence reads: CASSQVASTDTQYF. The CDR3 DNA sequence: TGTGCCAGCAGCCAAGTCGCTAGCACAGATACGCAGTATTTT.

The chain is built from TRBV7-9 and TRBJ2-7; TRBD2 matches at 13 bases. The CDR3 loop spans 15 amino acids. Germline trimming cut 5 bases from V and 5 bases from J; bases unmatched to any gene: 6. CDR1 is SEHNR and CDR2 is FQNEAQ in the germline V gene (reference sequence). The CDR3 sequence is CASSRRLAGGHEQYF. The CDR3 nucleotides are TGTGCCAGCAGCCGCCGACTAGCGGGAGGTCACGAGCAGTACTTC.

The CDR3 DNA sequence: TGTGCCAGCAGTGCAGAGAGAGATCAGCCCCAGCATTTT. Its translation is CASSAERDQPQHF. This chain joins TRBV6-1 and TRBJ1-5, with D uncertain. CDR3 length equals 13 residues. V dropped 4 bases and J dropped 5 bases, with 9 bases sitting between them. Germline CDR1 reads MNHNS; CDR2 reads SASEGT.

The chain employs TRBV4-1 and TRBJ2-5; maybe TRBD1 (8 bases). V lost 4 bases, J lost 3 bases, and 21 bases lay in between. The CDR3 is made up of 17 amino acids. The germline CDR1 and CDR2 sequences are MGHRA and YSYEKL. Here the CDR3 DNA reads TGCGCCAGCAGCCCCCAACCGGACAGGGAGGGGAAAGAGACCCAGTACTTC. It codes for CASSPQPDREGKETQYF.

V gene TRBV7-2 combines with J gene TRBJ2-1; TRBD1 might be the D (6 bases). CDR3 length equals 14 residues. Per the germline V gene, CDR1 is SGHTA and CDR2 is FQGNSA. Between the trimmed V and J ends, which lost 0 bases and 10 bases, there was a span of 13 bases. The CDR3 reads CASSLATRGYEQFF. For the CDR3, the DNA is TGTGCCAGCAGCTTAGCCACGAGGGGGTACGAGCAGTTCTTC.

V usage is TRBV5-1 and J usage is TRBJ2-3; 9 bases match TRBD2. The length of the CDR3 is 15 residues. Germline V CDR1 and CDR2: SGHRS, YFSETQ. Germline trimming cut 3 bases from V and 3 bases from J; bases unmatched to any gene: 5. CDR3 in DNA: TGCGCCAGCAGCTCGAGTACTAGCGGGACAGATACGCAGTATTTT. Protein product: CASSSSTSGTDTQYF.

V is TRBV15 and J is TRBJ2-1, with D perhaps matching TRBD1 (6 bases). Per the germline V gene, CDR1 is LNHNV and CDR2 is YYDKDF (reference sequence). The CDR3 spans 16 residues. Trimming cost V 0 bases and J 2 bases, with 11 bases left between them. CDR3 coding DNA: TGTGCCACCAGCAGAGATCGGCAGGGGACCTACAATGAGCAGTTCTTC. Translated, it gives CATSRDRQGTYNEQFF.

In DNA form, the CDR3 reads TGCGCCAGCAGCCAAATACAGAGCTCCTACGAGCAGTACTTC. It codes for CASSQIQSSYEQYF. V usage is TRBV4-1 and J usage is TRBJ2-7; no definite D call. CDR3 size: 14 residues. Germline V gene sequence: CDR1 MGHRA, CDR2 YSYEKL. The germline V and J ends were trimmed by 2 bases and 0 bases, with 8 bases remaining between them.

The chain has TRBV28 and TRBJ1-3, with 8 positions matching TRBD1. Unmatched junction bases numbered 9, after V lost 3 bases and J lost 2 bases. Germline V gene sequence: CDR1 MDHEN, CDR2 SYDVKM. CDR3 length: 17 amino acids. CDR3 DNA sequence: TGTGCCAGCAGTTTCGACAGGGGACTAAATACTGGAAACACCATATATTTT. Translated: CASSFDRGLNTGNTIYF. The variable domain in full, completed from reference TRBV28 and TRBJ1-3, reads DVKVTQSSRYLVKRTGEKVFLECVQDMDHENMFWYRQDPGLGLRLIYFSYDVKMKEKGDIPEGYSVSREKKERFSLILESASTNQTSMYLCASSFDRGLNTGNTIYFGEGSWLTVV.

J is TRBJ1-1 and V is TRBV7-8; D unclear. There are 14 residues in the CDR3. Germline CDR1 SGHVS, CDR2 FQNEAQ. V was clipped by 3 bases and J by 0 bases, with 8 bases between them. The CDR3 sequence is CASSFSGMNTEAFF. The DNA for the CDR3 is TGTGCCAGCAGCTTCTCTGGGATGAACACTGAAGCTTTCTTT.

This clone occurred once. V and J are TRBV19 and TRBJ1-2; D remains ambiguous. CDR1 and CDR2 from the germline V gene are LNHDA and SQIVND (reference sequence). The CDR3 loop spans 13 amino acids. Trimming stripped 5 bases from V and 1 base from J, with 8 bases between. CDR3 loop: CASSPALNYGYTF. CDR3 nucleotides: TGTGCCAGTAGTCCAGCACTTAACTATGGCTACACCTTC.

This clone appeared once. This chain connects TRBV9 to TRBJ2-3, with 7 nucleotides matching TRBD2. CDR3 length: 15 amino acids. In germline, CDR1 is SGDLS, CDR2 YYNGEE. V gave up 4 bases and J gave up 8 bases; unmatched junction bases: 13. The CDR3 here is CASSPGTAGGGTQYF. CDR3 DNA sequence: TGTGCCAGCAGCCCTGGGACTGCCGGCGGGGGTACGCAGTATTTT.

V is TRBV6-5 and J is TRBJ1-1; D unclear. V was clipped by 4 bases and J by 2 bases, with 5 bases between them. The CDR3 has 12 residues. In germline, CDR1 is MNHEY, CDR2 SVGAGI. The CDR3 DNA follows: TGTGCCAGCAGTTCCGTCAACACTGAAGCTTTCTTT. Protein sequence: CASSSVNTEAFF.

The chain employs TRBV4-3 and TRBJ2-1; 8 nucleotides agree with TRBD2. J gave up 8 bases and V 4 bases, and 13 bases lay outside the gene matches. CDR3 length: 16 residues. CDR1 and CDR2 from the germline V gene are LGHNA and YSLEER. The CDR3 nucleotides read TGCGCCAGCAGCCGCCGACCGGGACTAGGGTTTGATGAGCAGTTCTTC. This translates into CASSRRPGLGFDEQFF.

The rearrangement uses TRBV6-5 and TRBJ1-2; D unresolved. The CDR3 runs 13 residues. V was pared by 4 bases and J by 1 base, with 7 bases between. CDR1 is MNHEY, CDR2 SVGAGI, per germline. CDR3 amino acids: CASSWTDNYGYTF. The CDR3 DNA reads TGTGCCAGCAGTTGGACGGATAACTATGGCTACACCTTC.

The rearrangement uses TRBV27 and TRBJ2-7; 9 nucleotides match TRBD2. CDR1 is MNHEY, CDR2 SMNVEV, per germline (reference sequence). CDR3 length equals 16 residues. J gave up 3 bases and V 7 bases, and 13 bases lay outside the gene matches. As DNA, the CDR3 is TGTGCCAGCAAAAACGGAGCGGGAGGTCCCTACTACGAGCAGTACTTC. Amino acids: CASKNGAGGPYYEQYF.

V and J are TRBV19 and TRBJ1-2; the D is unclear. The length of the CDR3 is 13 residues. Germline values: CDR1 LNHDA, CDR2 SQIVND (reference sequence). Trimming took 6 bases from V and 5 from J, leaving 13 bases between them. The CDR3 DNA sequence: TGTGCCAGTAGCGAGTATTCCCCTTATGGCTACACCTTC. Translation: CASSEYSPYGYTF.

The CDR3 loop reads CAWSHLGAVHQPQHF. The CDR3 DNA follows: TGTGCCTGGAGTCACCTTGGGGCGGTCCATCAGCCCCAGCATTTT. This chain links TRBV30 with TRBJ1-5, with D perhaps matching TRBD1 (5 bases). The germline CDR1 and CDR2 sequences are GTSNPN and SVGIG (reference sequence). The CDR3 is 15 amino acids. The V end lost 2 bases, the J end lost 5 bases, and 16 bases lay between the germline ends.

The V call is TRBV6-5, the J call TRBJ1-2; no reliable D call. V lost 2 bases and J 1 base, leaving 5 bases between the germline ends. Germline lookup yields CDR1 MNHEY and CDR2 SVGAGI. This CDR3 is built from 13 residues. The CDR3: CASSYGDNYGYTF. The CDR3 region has the DNA TGTGCCAGCAGTTACGGGGATAACTATGGCTACACCTTC.